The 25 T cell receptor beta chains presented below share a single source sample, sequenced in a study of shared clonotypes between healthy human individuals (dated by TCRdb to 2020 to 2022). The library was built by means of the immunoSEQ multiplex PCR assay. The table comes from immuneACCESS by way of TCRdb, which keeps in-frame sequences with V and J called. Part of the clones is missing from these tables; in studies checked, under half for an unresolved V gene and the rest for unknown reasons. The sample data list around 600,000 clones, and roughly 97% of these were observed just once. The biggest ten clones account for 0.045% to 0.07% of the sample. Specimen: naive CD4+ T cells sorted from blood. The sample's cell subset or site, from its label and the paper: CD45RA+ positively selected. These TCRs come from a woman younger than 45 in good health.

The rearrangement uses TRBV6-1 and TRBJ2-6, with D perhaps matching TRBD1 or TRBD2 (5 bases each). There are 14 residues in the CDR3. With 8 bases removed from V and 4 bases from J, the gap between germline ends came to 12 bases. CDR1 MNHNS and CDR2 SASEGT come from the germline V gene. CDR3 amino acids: CASSLRDGANVLTF. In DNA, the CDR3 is TGTGCCAGCTCTCTCCGGGACGGGGCCAACGTCCTGACTTTC.

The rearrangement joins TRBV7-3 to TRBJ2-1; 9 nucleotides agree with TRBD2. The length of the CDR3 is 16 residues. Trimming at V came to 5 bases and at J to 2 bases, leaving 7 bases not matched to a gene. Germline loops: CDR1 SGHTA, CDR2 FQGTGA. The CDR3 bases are TGTGCCAGCAGCACCCGGACTAGCGCCCCCTACAATGAGCAGTTCTTC. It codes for CASSTRTSAPYNEQFF.

This chain's CDR3 is CASSEVGVGEQFF. The DNA for the CDR3 is TGCGCCAGCAGTGAGGTGGGGGTCGGTGAGCAGTTCTTC. The chain recombines TRBV10-2 with TRBJ2-1, with D perhaps assigned TRBD1 or TRBD2 (5 bases each). This CDR3 comprises 13 residues. The germline CDR1 and CDR2 sequences are WSHSY and SAAADI. V gave up 2 bases and J gave up 9 bases, with 11 bases separating them.

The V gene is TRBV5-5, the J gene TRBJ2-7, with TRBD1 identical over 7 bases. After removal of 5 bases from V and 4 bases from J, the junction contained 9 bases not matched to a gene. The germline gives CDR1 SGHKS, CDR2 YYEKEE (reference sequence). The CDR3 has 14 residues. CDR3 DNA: TGTGCCAGCAGACGTTGGGACAGAACGTACGAGCAGTACTTC. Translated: CASRRWDRTYEQYF.

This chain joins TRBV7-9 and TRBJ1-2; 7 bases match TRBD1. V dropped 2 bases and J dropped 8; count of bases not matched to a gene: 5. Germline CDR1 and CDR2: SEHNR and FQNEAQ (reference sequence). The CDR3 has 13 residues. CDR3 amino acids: CASSLKGASGYTF. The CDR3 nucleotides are TGTGCCAGCAGCTTAAAGGGGGCCTCGGGCTACACCTTC.

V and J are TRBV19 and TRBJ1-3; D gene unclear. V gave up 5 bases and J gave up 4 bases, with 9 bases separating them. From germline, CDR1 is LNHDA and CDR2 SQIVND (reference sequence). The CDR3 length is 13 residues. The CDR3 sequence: CASSVQEGNTIYF. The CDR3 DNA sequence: TGTGCCAGTAGTGTTCAGGAAGGAAACACCATATATTTT.

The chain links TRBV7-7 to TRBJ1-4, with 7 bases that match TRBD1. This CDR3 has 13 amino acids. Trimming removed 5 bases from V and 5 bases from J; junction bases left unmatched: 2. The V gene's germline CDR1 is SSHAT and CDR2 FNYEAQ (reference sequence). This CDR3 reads CASSTGVNEKLFF. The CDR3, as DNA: TGTGCCAGCAGCACAGGGGTAAATGAAAAACTGTTTTTT.

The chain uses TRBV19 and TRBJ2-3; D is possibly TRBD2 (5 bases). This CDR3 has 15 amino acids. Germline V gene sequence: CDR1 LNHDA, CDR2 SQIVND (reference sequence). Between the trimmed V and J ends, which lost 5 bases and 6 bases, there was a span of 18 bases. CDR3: CASSGLGEVADTQYF. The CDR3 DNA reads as TGTGCCAGTAGTGGACTGGGTGAAGTCGCGGATACGCAGTATTTT. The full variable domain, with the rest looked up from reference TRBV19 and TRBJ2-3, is DGGITQSPKYLFRKEGQNVTLSCEQNLNHDAMYWYRQDPGQGLRLIYYSQIVNDFQKGDIAEGYSVSREKKESFPLTVTSAQKNPTAFYLCASSGLGEVADTQYFGPGTRLTVL.

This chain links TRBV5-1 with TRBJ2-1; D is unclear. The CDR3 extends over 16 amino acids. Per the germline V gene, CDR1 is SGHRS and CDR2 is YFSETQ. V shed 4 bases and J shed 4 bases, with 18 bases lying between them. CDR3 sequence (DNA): TGCGCCAGCAGCCTGACGGCTGGCCAGAGGTACAATGAGCAGTTCTTC. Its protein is CASSLTAGQRYNEQFF. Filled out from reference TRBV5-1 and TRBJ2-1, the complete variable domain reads KAGVTQTPRYLIKTRGQQVTLSCSPISGHRSVSWYQQTPGQGLQFLFEYFSETQRNKGNFPGRFSGRQFSNSRSEMNVSTLELGDSALYLCASSLTAGQRYNEQFFGPGTRLTVL.

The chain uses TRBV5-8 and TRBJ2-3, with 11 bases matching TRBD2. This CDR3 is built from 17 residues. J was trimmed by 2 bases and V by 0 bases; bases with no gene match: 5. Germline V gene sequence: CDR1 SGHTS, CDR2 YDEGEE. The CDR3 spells CASSLGSTSGTTDTQYF. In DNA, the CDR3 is TGTGCCAGCAGCTTGGGATCGACTAGCGGGACCACAGATACGCAGTATTTT.

The CDR3 spells CASTQNSGVYNEQFF. The CDR3 nucleotides are TGTGCCAGCACTCAGAATAGCGGGGTGTACAATGAGCAGTTCTTC. The V call is TRBV7-8, the J call TRBJ2-1, with 8 bases that match TRBD2. V lost 7 bases and J lost 4; bases outside the gene matches: 9. Germline lookup yields CDR1 SGHVS and CDR2 FQNEAQ. This CDR3 is built from 15 residues.

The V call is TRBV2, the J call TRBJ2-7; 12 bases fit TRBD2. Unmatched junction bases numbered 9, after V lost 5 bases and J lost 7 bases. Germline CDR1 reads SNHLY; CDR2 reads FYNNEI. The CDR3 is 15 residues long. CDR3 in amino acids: CASSMRLAGEGEQYF. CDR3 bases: TGTGCCAGCAGTATGCGACTAGCGGGAGAGGGAGAGCAGTACTTC.

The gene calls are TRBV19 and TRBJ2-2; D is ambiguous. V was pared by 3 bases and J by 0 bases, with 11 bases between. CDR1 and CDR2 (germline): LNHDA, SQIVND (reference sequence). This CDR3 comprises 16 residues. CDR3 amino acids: CASSMYPFTNTGELFF. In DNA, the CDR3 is TGTGCCAGTAGTATGTATCCTTTTACGAACACCGGGGAGCTGTTTTTT.

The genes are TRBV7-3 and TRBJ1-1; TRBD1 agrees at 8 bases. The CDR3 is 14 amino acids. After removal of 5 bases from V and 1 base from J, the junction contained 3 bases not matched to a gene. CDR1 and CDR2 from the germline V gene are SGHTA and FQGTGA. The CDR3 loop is CASSLGQGNTEAFF. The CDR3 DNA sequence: TGTGCCAGCAGCCTCGGACAGGGGAACACTGAAGCTTTCTTT.

The CDR3 DNA reads as TGCAGCGGCGACAAAGGGACTAGCGGACGCTACAATGAGCAGTTCTTC. This gives the protein CSGDKGTSGRYNEQFF. The gene calls are TRBV29-1 and TRBJ2-1; 11 nucleotides match TRBD2. This CDR3 has 16 amino acids. CDR1 is SQVTM, CDR2 ANQGSEA, per germline. The junction had 11 bases not matched to a gene; V was cut back by 7 bases and J by 3 bases.

Here the CDR3 DNA reads TGTGCCAGCAGTTTATCATGGGGGAACACTGAAGCTTTCTTT. This encodes CASSLSWGNTEAFF. V usage is TRBV27 and J usage is TRBJ1-1; D is uncertain. The CDR3 sequence is 14 residues long. Trimming removed 0 bases from V and 1 base from J, with 6 bases in between. The germline gives CDR1 MNHEY, CDR2 SMNVEV (reference sequence).

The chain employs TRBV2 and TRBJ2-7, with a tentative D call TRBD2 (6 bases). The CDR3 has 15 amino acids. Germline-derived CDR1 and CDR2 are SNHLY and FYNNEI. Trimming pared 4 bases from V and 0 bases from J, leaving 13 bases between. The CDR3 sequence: CASSAEPTSSYEQYF. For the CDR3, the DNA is TGTGCCAGCAGTGCAGAGCCGACTAGCTCCTACGAGCAGTACTTC.

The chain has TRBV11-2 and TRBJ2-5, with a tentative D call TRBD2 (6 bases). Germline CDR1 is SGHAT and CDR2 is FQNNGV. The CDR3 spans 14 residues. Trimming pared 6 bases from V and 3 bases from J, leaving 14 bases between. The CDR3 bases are TGTGCCAGCAGGAGGGGTTGGAGGGAAGAGACCCAGTACTTC. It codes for CASRRGWREETQYF. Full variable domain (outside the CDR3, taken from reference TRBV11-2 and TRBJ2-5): EAGVAQSPRYKIIEKRQSVAFWCNPISGHATLYWYQQILGQGPKLLIQFQNNGVVDDSQLPKDRFSAERLKGVDSTLKIQPAKLEDSAVYLCASRRGWREETQYFGPGTRLLVL.

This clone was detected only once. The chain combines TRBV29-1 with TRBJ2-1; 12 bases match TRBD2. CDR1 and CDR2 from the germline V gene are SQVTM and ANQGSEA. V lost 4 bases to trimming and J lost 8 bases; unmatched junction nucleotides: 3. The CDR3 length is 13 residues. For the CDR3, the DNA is TGCAGCGTTGTGACTAGCGGGAGCTATGAGCAGTTCTTC. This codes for CSVVTSGSYEQFF.

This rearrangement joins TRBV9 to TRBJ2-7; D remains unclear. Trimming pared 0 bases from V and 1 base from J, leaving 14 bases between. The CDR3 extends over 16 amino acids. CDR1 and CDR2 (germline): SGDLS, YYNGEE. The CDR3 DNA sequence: TGTGCCAGCAGCGTAGCTTCAGGATCTGGTTCCTACGAGCAGTACTTC. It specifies CASSVASGSGSYEQYF.

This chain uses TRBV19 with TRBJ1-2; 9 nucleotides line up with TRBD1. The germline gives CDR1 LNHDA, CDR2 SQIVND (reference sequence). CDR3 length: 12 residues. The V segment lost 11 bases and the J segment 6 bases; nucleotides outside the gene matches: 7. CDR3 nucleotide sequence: TGTGCCGGAACAAACAGGGGGCATGGCTACACCTTC. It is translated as CAGTNRGHGYTF.

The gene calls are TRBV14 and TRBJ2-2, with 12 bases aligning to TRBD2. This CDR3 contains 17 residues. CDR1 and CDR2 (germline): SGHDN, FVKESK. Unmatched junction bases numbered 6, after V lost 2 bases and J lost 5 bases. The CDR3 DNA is TGTGCCAGCAGCCAAAGACTGACTAGCGGGAGTACCGGGGAGCTGTTTTTT. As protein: CASSQRLTSGSTGELFF.

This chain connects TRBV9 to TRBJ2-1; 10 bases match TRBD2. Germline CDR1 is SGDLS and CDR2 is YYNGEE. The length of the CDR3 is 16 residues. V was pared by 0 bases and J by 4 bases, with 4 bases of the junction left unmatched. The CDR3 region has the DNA TGTGCCAGCAGCGTAGAGGGACTAGCGTATTACAATGAGCAGTTCTTC. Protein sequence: CASSVEGLAYYNEQFF.

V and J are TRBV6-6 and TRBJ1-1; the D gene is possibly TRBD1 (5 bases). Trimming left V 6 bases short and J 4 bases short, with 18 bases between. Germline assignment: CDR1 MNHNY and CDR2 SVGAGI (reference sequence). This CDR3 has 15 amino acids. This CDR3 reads CASSPGAERGTEAFF. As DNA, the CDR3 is TGTGCCAGCAGCCCCGGGGCAGAGAGGGGCACTGAAGCTTTCTTT.

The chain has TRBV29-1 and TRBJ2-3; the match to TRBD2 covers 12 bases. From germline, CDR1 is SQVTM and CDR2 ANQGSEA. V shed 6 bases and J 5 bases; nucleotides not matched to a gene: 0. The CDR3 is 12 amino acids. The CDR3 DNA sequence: TGCAGCGTGACTAGCGGGAGAGATACGCAGTATTTT. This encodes CSVTSGRDTQYF.